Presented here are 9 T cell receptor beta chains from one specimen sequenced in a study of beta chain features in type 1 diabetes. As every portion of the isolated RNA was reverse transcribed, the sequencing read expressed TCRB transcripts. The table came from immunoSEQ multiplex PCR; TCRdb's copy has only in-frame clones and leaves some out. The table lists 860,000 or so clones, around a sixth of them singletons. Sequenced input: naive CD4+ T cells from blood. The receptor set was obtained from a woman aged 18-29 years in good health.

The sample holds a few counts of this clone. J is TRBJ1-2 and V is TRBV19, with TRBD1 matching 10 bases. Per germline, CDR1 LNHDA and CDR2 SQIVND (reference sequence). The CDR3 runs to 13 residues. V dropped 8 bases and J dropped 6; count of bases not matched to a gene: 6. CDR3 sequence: CASRDRGGDGYTF. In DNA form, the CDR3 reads TGTGCCAGTCGGGACAGGGGAGGAGATGGCTACACCTTC. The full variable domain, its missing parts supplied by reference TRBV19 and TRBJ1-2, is DGGITQSPKYLFRKEGQNVTLSCEQNLNHDAMYWYRQDPGQGLRLIYYSQIVNDFQKGDIAEGYSVSREKKESFPLTVTSAQKNPTAFYLCASRDRGGDGYTFGSGTRLTVV.

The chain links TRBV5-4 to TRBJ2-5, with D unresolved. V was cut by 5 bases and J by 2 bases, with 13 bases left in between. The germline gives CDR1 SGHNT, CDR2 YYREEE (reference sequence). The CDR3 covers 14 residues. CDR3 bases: TGTGCCAGCAGTCCTGACACGGGTCAAGAGACCCAGTACTTC. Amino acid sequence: CASSPDTGQETQYF.

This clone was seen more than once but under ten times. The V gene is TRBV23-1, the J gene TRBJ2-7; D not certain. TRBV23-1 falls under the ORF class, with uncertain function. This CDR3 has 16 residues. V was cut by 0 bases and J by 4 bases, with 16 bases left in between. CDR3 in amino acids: CASSQSGKPEGYEQYF. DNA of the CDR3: TGCGCCAGCAGTCAATCTGGGAAACCCGAAGGATACGAGCAGTACTTC.

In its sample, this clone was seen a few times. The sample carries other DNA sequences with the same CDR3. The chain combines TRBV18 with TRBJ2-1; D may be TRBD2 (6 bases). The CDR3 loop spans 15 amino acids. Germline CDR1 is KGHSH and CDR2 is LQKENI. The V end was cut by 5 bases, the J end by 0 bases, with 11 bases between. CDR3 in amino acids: CASSSSGFSYNEQFF. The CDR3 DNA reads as TGTGCCAGCTCATCAAGCGGGTTCTCCTACAATGAGCAGTTCTTC.

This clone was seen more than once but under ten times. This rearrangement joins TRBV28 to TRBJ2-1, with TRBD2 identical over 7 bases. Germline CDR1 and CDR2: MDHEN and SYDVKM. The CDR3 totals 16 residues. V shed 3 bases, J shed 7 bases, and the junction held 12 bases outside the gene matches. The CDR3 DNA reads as TGTGCCAGCAGTTTCCTCGGGAGGCAGGTTGTTAATGAGCAGTTCTTC. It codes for CASSFLGRQVVNEQFF.

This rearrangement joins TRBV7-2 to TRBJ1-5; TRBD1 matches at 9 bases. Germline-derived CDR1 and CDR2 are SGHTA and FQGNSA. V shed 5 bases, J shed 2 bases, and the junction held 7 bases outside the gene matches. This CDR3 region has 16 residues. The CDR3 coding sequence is TGTGCCAGCAGCCTAAGGACAGGGGCTGGCAATCAGCCCCAGCATTTT. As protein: CASSLRTGAGNQPQHF.

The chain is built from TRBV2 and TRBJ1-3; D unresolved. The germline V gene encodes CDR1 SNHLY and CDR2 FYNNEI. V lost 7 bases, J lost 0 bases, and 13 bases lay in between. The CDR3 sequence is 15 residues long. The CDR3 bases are TGTGCCAGCAAGGTGGAGGAAAACTCTGGAAACACCATATATTTT. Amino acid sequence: CASKVEENSGNTIYF.

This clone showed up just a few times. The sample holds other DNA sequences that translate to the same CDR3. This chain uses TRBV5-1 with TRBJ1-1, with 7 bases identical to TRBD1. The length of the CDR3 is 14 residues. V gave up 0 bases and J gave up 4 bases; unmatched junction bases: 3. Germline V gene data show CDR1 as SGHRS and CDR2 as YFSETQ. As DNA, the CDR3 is TGCGCCAGCAGCTTGGGGTCAGGGGGCACTGAAGCTTTCTTT. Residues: CASSLGSGGTEAFF.

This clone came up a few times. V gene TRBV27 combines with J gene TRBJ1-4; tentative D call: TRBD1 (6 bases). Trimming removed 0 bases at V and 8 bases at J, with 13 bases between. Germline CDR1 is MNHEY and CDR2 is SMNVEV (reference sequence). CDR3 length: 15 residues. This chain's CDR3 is CASSLSWGPREKLFF. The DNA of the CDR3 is TGTGCCAGCAGTTTATCGTGGGGGCCTCGCGAAAAACTGTTTTTT.